These 17 T cell receptor beta chains originate from one sample sequenced in a study of blood T cell repertoires in COVID-19 (dated by TCRdb to between 2020 and 2021). The receptor library was made with the immunoSEQ multiplex PCR assay. TCRdb provides this immuneACCESS table in a form limited to in-frame rearrangements. Some clones are lacking; in checked studies, under half of them reflect an unresolved V gene, and why the rest are absent is not known. For this sample the table gives a few hundred thousand clones, of which 88% were detected only once. In total, the top ten clones hold 5.5% to 8% of the sample. The material sequenced was peripheral blood. The receptors derive from a woman under 40 who had recovered from COVID-19.

The chain couples TRBV15 to TRBJ2-7, with 9 nucleotides matching TRBD1. Losses at the gene ends were 4 bases for V and 3 bases for J; bases not matched to a gene: 10. This CDR3 region has 16 residues. CDR1 is LNHNV and CDR2 is YYDKDF in the germline V gene (reference sequence). CDR3 nucleotides: TGTGCCACCAGCACCCTAACAGGGGGCAAGCACTACGAGCAGTACTTC. This codes for CATSTLTGGKHYEQYF.

The chain recombines TRBV7-2 with TRBJ1-6; D is undetermined. The CDR3 sequence is 13 residues long. Per the germline V gene, CDR1 is SGHTA and CDR2 is FQGNSA. Between the trimmed V and J ends, which lost 4 bases and 9 bases, there was a span of 10 bases. CDR3 residues: CASSSDNGSPLHF. Here the CDR3 DNA reads TGTGCCAGCAGCTCCGACAACGGTTCACCCCTCCACTTT.

The chain couples TRBV14 to TRBJ2-3; 12 bases line up with TRBD2. The trim removed 0 bases at V and 0 bases at J, leaving 1 base unmatched. The CDR3 has 17 amino acids. CDR1 is SGHDN, CDR2 FVKESK, per germline. DNA for the CDR3: TGTGCCAGCAGCCAAGATCTAGCGGGGGGGAGCACAGATACGCAGTATTTT. This encodes CASSQDLAGGSTDTQYF.

This clone was observed a few times. The V call is TRBV6-5, the J call TRBJ1-2, with 8 bases matching TRBD1. The CDR3 runs to 12 residues. Germline CDR1 and CDR2: MNHEY and SVGAGI. The ends lost 9 bases at V and 4 bases at J; junction bases unmatched: 4. The CDR3 protein is CASRQGFYGYTF. The CDR3 region has the DNA TGTGCCAGTCGACAGGGGTTCTATGGCTACACCTTC.

V gene TRBV7-2 combines with J gene TRBJ2-5, with 7 bases lining up with TRBD2. Germline CDR1 reads SGHTA; CDR2 reads FQGNSA. After removal of 5 bases from V and 7 bases from J, the junction contained 13 bases not matched to a gene. This CDR3 region has 15 residues. This CDR3 is CASSALTSLILTQYF. The CDR3 DNA follows: TGTGCCAGCAGCGCCTTGACTAGCCTCATCCTGACCCAGTACTTC.

The chain employs TRBV7-3 and TRBJ2-7; 10 bases map to TRBD1. The J segment lost 2 bases and the V segment lost 2 bases, leaving 12 bases of the junction unmatched. The CDR3 totals 18 residues. The germline V gene encodes CDR1 SGHTA and CDR2 FQGTGA. For the CDR3, the DNA is TGTGCCAGCAGCTTATATGGGGCCCGACAGGGGGCCCCCTACGAGCAGTACTTC. Its protein is CASSLYGARQGAPYEQYF. Using reference TRBV7-3 and TRBJ2-7 for the parts outside the CDR3, the full variable domain is GAGVSQTPSNKVTEKGKYVELRCDPISGHTALYWYRQSLGQGPEFLIYFQGTGAADDSGLPNDRFFAVRPEGSVSTLKIQRTERGDSAVYLCASSLYGARQGAPYEQYFGPGTRLTVT.

The J gene is TRBJ2-3, the V gene TRBV11-2; 11 bases are shared with TRBD2. The V segment lost 2 bases and the J segment 3 bases; nucleotides outside the gene matches: 4. This CDR3 contains 16 residues. The germline V gene encodes CDR1 SGHAT and CDR2 FQNNGV. As DNA, the CDR3 is TGTGCCAGCAGCTTATCTAGCGGGGGGATAACAGATACGCAGTATTTT. The encoded protein is CASSLSSGGITDTQYF.

The rearrangement links TRBV28 to TRBJ2-7; the D gene is possibly TRBD2 (6 bases). The V end was cut by 5 bases, the J end by 3 bases, with 11 bases between. Germline CDR1 and CDR2: MDHEN and SYDVKM. The CDR3 has 13 amino acids. The CDR3 here is CASSQVGGYEQYF. The CDR3, as DNA: TGTGCCAGCAGTCAGGTGGGGGGCTACGAGCAGTACTTC.

The DNA for the CDR3 is TGTGCCAGTAGAATCGCAGGGGGGAGATTCGCAGATACGCAGTATTTT. Encoded protein: CASRIAGGRFADTQYF. This rearrangement joins TRBV19 to TRBJ2-3, with D possibly being TRBD1 (7 bases). This CDR3 has 16 residues. V was clipped by 6 bases and J by 4 bases, with 20 bases between them. Germline V gives CDR1 LNHDA, CDR2 SQIVND (reference sequence).

CDR3 region: CASGDRNYGYTF. In DNA, the CDR3 is TGTGCCAGCGGGGACAGGAACTATGGCTACACCTTC. V gene TRBV12-3 or TRBV12-4 combines with J gene TRBJ1-2; 8 nucleotides align to TRBD1. The CDR3 covers 12 residues. The junction had 1 base not matched to a gene; V was cut back by 8 bases and J by 2 bases.

This sequence joins TRBV3-1 (or the pseudogene TRBV3-2) and TRBJ2-3, with TRBD2 matching over 10 bases. Germline CDR1 is LGHDT and CDR2 is YNNKEL (reference sequence). Losses at the gene ends were 3 bases for V and 4 bases for J; bases not matched to a gene: 7. There are 16 residues in the CDR3. The chain's CDR3 is CASSQISGGRADTQYF. The DNA of the CDR3 is TGTGCCAGCAGCCAGATTAGCGGGGGGAGGGCAGATACGCAGTATTTT.

This sequence joins TRBV24-1 and TRBJ2-7; D gene uncertain. Between the trimmed V and J ends, which lost 3 bases and 2 bases, there was a span of 7 bases. The CDR3 is 13 residues long. CDR1 KGHDR and CDR2 SFDVKD come from the germline V gene. CDR3 in amino acids: CATSDPLTYEQYF. The CDR3 DNA sequence: TGTGCCACCAGTGATCCCCTAACCTACGAGCAGTACTTC.

The gene calls are TRBV6-1 and TRBJ2-7; the D is unclear. Per the germline V gene, CDR1 is MNHNS and CDR2 is SASEGT. V was cut by 1 base and J by 1 base, with 8 bases left in between. There are 14 residues in the CDR3. This CDR3 is CASSEGWQSYEQYF. The CDR3 nucleotides are TGTGCCAGCAGTGAAGGGTGGCAGTCCTACGAGCAGTACTTC.

V usage is TRBV7-3 and J usage is TRBJ2-1; 7 nucleotides agree with TRBD2. Trimming cost V 0 bases and J 4 bases; bases outside gene matches: 6. CDR3 length: 16 amino acids. Germline V gives CDR1 SGHTA, CDR2 FQGTGA. The CDR3 spells CASSLTPSGPYNEQFF. The CDR3 DNA reads as TGTGCCAGCAGCTTAACTCCTAGCGGACCTTACAATGAGCAGTTCTTC.

This clone was recorded once. The chain combines TRBV18 with TRBJ1-1, with 9 bases identical to TRBD1. The trim removed 3 bases at V and 4 bases at J, leaving 6 bases unmatched. Looked up from germline, CDR1 is KGHSH and CDR2 is LQKENI. This CDR3 comprises 15 residues. CDR3 DNA: TGTGCCAGCTCACCGAGACAGGGGGAGGCCACTGAAGCTTTCTTT. The encoded protein is CASSPRQGEATEAFF.

In its sample, this clone was seen once. J is TRBJ2-1 and V is TRBV12-3 or TRBV12-4; D gene unclear. Trimming removed 4 bases from V and 5 bases from J, with 3 bases in between. The CDR3 has 11 residues. The CDR3 coding sequence is TGTGCCAGCAGTTCAAACAATGAGCAGTTCTTC. It yields the protein CASSSNNEQFF.

The chain carries TRBV2 and TRBJ2-2, with D possibly being TRBD2 (6 bases). Trimming cost V 11 bases and J 0 bases, with 16 bases left between them. From germline, CDR1 is SNHLY and CDR2 FYNNEI. The CDR3 has 15 residues. The CDR3 loop is CAGGGGPANTGELFF. CDR3 in DNA: TGTGCCGGAGGAGGAGGGCCCGCGAACACCGGGGAGCTGTTTTTT.